This TCR beta chain was observed in a study of CD8+ T cells in alopecia areata. About the study: Tofacitinib therapy lasting 6 to 18 months was followed by 6 months off drug. Points from the study as a whole: It was lesional scalp, especially alopecia totalis/universalis, that showed higher clonality than normal scalp.

This CDR3 has 12 amino acids. V was clipped by 2 bases and J by 8 bases, with 10 bases between them. CDR1 is SQVTM, CDR2 ANQGSEA, per germline. This clone was observed a handful of times. Its antigen is as yet unknown. RNA extraction and reverse transcription yielded cDNA as sequencing template. Generated by immunoSEQ multiplex PCR, the TCRdb table keeps only in-frame clones and is missing some. The sample includes about 12,000 clones, more than 55% of them seen just once. Peripheral blood and lesional scalp punch biopsies were taken from alopecia areata patients. The rearrangement links TRBV29-1 to TRBJ2-4, with D unclear. Input material: skin. The TCR comes from a human donor with alopecia areata. The CDR3 is CSVERARDIQYF. CDR3 DNA: TGCAGCGTTGAAAGGGCGCGAGACATTCAGTACTTC.